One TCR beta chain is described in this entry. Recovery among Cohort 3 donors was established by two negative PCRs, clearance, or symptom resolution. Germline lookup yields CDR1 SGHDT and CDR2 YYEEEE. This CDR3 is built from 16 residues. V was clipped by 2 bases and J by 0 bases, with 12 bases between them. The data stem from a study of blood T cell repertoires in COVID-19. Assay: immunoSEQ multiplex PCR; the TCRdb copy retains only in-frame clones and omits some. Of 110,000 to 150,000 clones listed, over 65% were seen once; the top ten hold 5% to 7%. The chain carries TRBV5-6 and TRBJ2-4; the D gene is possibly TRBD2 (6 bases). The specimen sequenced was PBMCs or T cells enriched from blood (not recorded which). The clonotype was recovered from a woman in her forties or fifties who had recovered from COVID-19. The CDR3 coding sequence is TGTGCCAGCAGCTTTTGGGGGGAATTAGCCAAAAACATTCAGTACTTC. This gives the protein CASSFWGELAKNIQYF.